The TCR beta chain under discussion was sequenced for a study of blood T cell repertoires in COVID-19. Overall study: Both acute and convalescent COVID-19 samples were obtained from the United States, Italy and Spain.

Assay: immunoSEQ multiplex PCR; the TCRdb copy retains only in-frame clones and omits some. The data hold about 290,000 clones, with approximately 90% observed a single time. V was clipped by 4 bases and J by 5 bases; unmatched bases: 3. The CDR3 runs 14 residues. Germline V gives CDR1 LGHNA, CDR2 YSLEER. This TCR derives from a woman aged 25 to 39 with active or convalescent COVID-19. This chain links TRBV4-3 with TRBJ2-1; TRBD2 agrees at 9 bases. The sample comprised peripheral blood. The CDR3 DNA follows: TGCGCCAGCAGCCCGGGACTAGCTAACAATGAGCAGTTCTTC. Its protein product is CASSPGLANNEQFF.